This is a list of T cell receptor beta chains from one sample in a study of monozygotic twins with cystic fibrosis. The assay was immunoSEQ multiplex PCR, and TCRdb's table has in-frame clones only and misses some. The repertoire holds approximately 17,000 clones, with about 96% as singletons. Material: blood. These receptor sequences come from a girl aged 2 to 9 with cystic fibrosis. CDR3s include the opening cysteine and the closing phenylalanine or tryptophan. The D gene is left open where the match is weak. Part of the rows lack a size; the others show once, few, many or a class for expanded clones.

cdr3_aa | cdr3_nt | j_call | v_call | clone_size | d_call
CASSVGGGDEQYF | TGTGCCAGTAGTGTAGGAGGGGGGGACGAGCAGTACTTC | TRBJ2-7 | TRBV19 | once | -
CASSPTQGSYEQYF | TGTGCCAGCAGCCCAACTCAGGGAAGCTACGAGCAGTACTTC | TRBJ2-7 | TRBV11-3 | - | -
CASSLRGRSTDTQYF | TGCGCCAGCAGCTTGCGGGGCAGAAGCACAGATACGCAGTATTTT | TRBJ2-3 | TRBV4-3 | - | -
CSVGHHIGDGQYF | TGCAGCGTCGGACACCACATCGGCGATGGGCAGTACTTC | TRBJ2-7 | TRBV29-1 | - | -
CASSLVGEQYF | TGTGCCAGCAGCTTAGTAGGAGAGCAGTACTTC | TRBJ2-7 | TRBV7-8 | - | -
CASSPLAGGSFEQFF | TGTGCCAGCAGCCCCTTGGCGGGGGGGTCGTTTGAGCAGTTCTTC | TRBJ2-1 | TRBV9 | once | TRBD2
CASSYSMTGSHNEQFF | TGTGCCAGCAGTTACTCCATGACAGGGTCCCACAATGAGCAGTTCTTC | TRBJ2-1 | TRBV6-5 | - | TRBD1
CASSSGDRGPTDTQYF | TGTGCCAGCAGCTCAGGAGACAGGGGGCCCACAGATACGCAGTATTTT | TRBJ2-3 | TRBV7-2 | - | TRBD1
CASSPRPSWNTEAFF | TGTGCCAGCAGCCCACGCCCCAGCTGGAACACTGAAGCTTTCTTT | TRBJ1-1 | TRBV7-2 | - | -
CASSESIAGGSTDTQYF | TGCGCCAGCAGTGAGTCGATAGCGGGGGGGAGCACAGATACGCAGTATTTT | TRBJ2-3 | TRBV10-1 | - | TRBD2
CASRPPRISGNTDTQYF | TGTGCCAGCAGACCCCCCCGGATTAGCGGAAACACAGATACGCAGTATTTT | TRBJ2-3 | TRBV13 | - | -
CASSQDATGDYGYTF | TGCGCCAGCAGCCAAGACGCGACAGGGGACTATGGCTACACCTTC | TRBJ1-2 | TRBV4-1 | - | TRBD1
CASISSTAGATSIYEQYF | TGTGCCAGCATTAGCAGCACAGCGGGGGCTACGTCGATATACGAGCAGTACTTC | TRBJ2-7 | TRBV28 | - | TRBD2
CASSLVAGAFTDTQYF | TGTGCCAGCAGCTTAGTTGCAGGGGCCTTCACAGATACGCAGTATTTT | TRBJ2-3 | TRBV7-2 | - | -
CASYSKPGLGGSPLHF | TGTGCCAGCTACTCAAAGCCGGGACTTGGGGGTTCACCCCTCCACTTT | TRBJ1-6 | TRBV2 | - | -
CASSRNGAEPQHF | TGTGCCAGCAGCCGGAATGGGGCTGAGCCCCAGCATTTT | TRBJ1-5 | TRBV14 | - | -
CASSYWIVRDGAFF | TGTGCCAGCAGTTACTGGATCGTGAGGGACGGGGCTTTCTTT | TRBJ1-1 | TRBV6-6 | - | -
CASSLTGGYSGANVLTF | TGTGCCAGCAGCTTAACAGGGGGATACTCTGGGGCCAACGTCCTGACTTTC | TRBJ2-6 | TRBV28 | - | TRBD1
CASSPPGTKNIQYF | TGTGCCAGCTCACCACCGGGGACCAAAAACATTCAGTACTTC | TRBJ2-4 | TRBV18 | - | -
CATSGKTGPDTQYF | TGTGCCACCAGCGGTAAAACAGGGCCAGATACGCAGTATTTT | TRBJ2-3 | TRBV15 | once | -
CASSATGGRQPQHF | TGTGCCAGCAGCGCTACAGGTGGGCGGCAGCCCCAGCATTTT | TRBJ1-5 | TRBV7-8 | - | -
CASSFRQGGSGELFF | TGTGCCAGCAGCTTTCGACAGGGGGGTTCCGGGGAGCTGTTTTTT | TRBJ2-2 | TRBV11-2 | - | TRBD1
CASSLGTTGANVLTF | TGTGCCAGCAGCCTCGGCACCACTGGGGCCAACGTCCTGACTTTC | TRBJ2-6 | TRBV7-8 | - | -
CASSPPEGVYTEAFF | TGTGCCAGCTCACCACCAGAGGGGGTCTACACTGAAGCTTTCTTT | TRBJ1-1 | TRBV18 | - | -
CASSYGQLNEKLFF | TGTGCCAGCAGCTATGGGCAGCTTAATGAAAAACTGTTTTTT | TRBJ1-4 | TRBV5-6 | - | -
CASTEGSQETQYF | TGTGCCAGCACGGAGGGATCACAAGAGACCCAGTACTTC | TRBJ2-5 | TRBV11-3 | - | -
CASSVGGQGSQETQYF | TGTGCCAGCAGTGTAGGGGGACAGGGCAGCCAAGAGACCCAGTACTTC | TRBJ2-5 | TRBV9 | - | TRBD1
CASSSLGSTIYF | TGTGCCAGCAGCTCCCTCGGTAGCACCATATATTTT | TRBJ1-3 | TRBV7-2 | - | -
CASSQEREYYSNQPQHF | TGCGCCAGCAGCCAAGAACGGGAGTACTATAGCAATCAGCCCCAGCATTTT | TRBJ1-5 | TRBV4-3 | once | -
CASSIGQGGETQYF | TGTGCCAGTAGTATCGGCCAGGGCGGGGAGACCCAGTACTTC | TRBJ2-5 | TRBV19 | once | -
CASSEGLAGTDTQYF | TGCGCCAGCAGCGAGGGACTAGCGGGGACAGATACGCAGTATTTT | TRBJ2-3 | TRBV5-1 | - | TRBD2
CASSIGHSLYGYTF | TGTGCCAGTAGTATTGGTCACTCCCTCTATGGCTACACCTTC | TRBJ1-2 | TRBV19 | - | -
CASSRNGVEDEKLFF | TGCGCCAGCAGCAGAAACGGGGTAGAAGATGAAAAACTGTTTTTT | TRBJ1-4 | TRBV5-1 | - | -
CATSGTSGGANIQYF | TGTGCCACCAGCGGGACTAGCGGGGGGGCAAACATTCAGTACTTC | TRBJ2-4 | TRBV15 | - | TRBD2
CASSRNRVQETQYF | TGTGCCAGCAGCCGAAACAGGGTCCAAGAGACCCAGTACTTC | TRBJ2-5 | TRBV11-3 | - | -
CASSSKTGETQYF | TGTGCCAGCAGCTCGAAGACAGGGGAGACCCAGTACTTC | TRBJ2-5 | TRBV11-1 | - | TRBD1
CASSIAQNTEAFF | TGTGCCAGTAGTATCGCGCAGAACACTGAAGCTTTCTTT | TRBJ1-1 | TRBV19 | - | -